The 22 T cell receptor beta chains listed next were all sequenced from one sample in a study of T cell changes during pregnancy in multiple sclerosis. Sequenced by immunoSEQ multiplex PCR; TCRdb stores in-frame clones only, minus some. The repertoire holds 60,000 to 90,000 clones, with over 75% as singletons. Sequenced material: peripheral blood, taken before pregnancy. The receptors here all came from a female donor with multiple sclerosis, enrolled in a pregnancy study.

The V gene is TRBV6-1, the J gene TRBJ1-1; a weak D match, TRBD1 (6 bases). V lost 2 bases and J 5 bases, leaving 15 bases between the germline ends. Germline V gene sequence: CDR1 MNHNS, CDR2 SASEGT. The CDR3 extends over 15 amino acids. The CDR3 DNA is TGTGCCAGCAGTGAATTGATAGGGGGGGAGACTGAAGCTTTCTTT. It translates to CASSELIGGETEAFF.

The V call is TRBV6-5, the J call TRBJ1-6; perhaps TRBD1 as D (5 bases). Germline lookup yields CDR1 MNHEY and CDR2 SVGAGI. The V and J ends lost 2 bases and 9 bases respectively, with 8 bases between them. There are 13 residues in the CDR3. Written as DNA, the CDR3 is TGTGCCAGCAGTTACACCAGGGTTTCACCCCTCCACTTT. Translating gives CASSYTRVSPLHF.

The V call is TRBV29-1, the J call TRBJ2-6, with D perhaps TRBD1 (5 bases). The CDR3 covers 14 residues. The V and J ends lost 6 bases and 1 base respectively, with 10 bases between them. CDR1 and CDR2 (germline): SQVTM, ANQGSEA. The CDR3: CSVGAASGANVLTF. CDR3 bases: TGCAGCGTAGGGGCGGCGTCTGGGGCCAACGTCCTGACTTTC.

This clone came up a few times. DNA of the CDR3: TGCGCCAGCAGCTTGGCGGGAGGTCAGCCCCAGCATTTT. Protein product: CASSLAGGQPQHF. The rearrangement links TRBV5-1 to TRBJ1-5, with D uncertain. The CDR3 is 13 residues long. The V gene's germline CDR1 is SGHRS and CDR2 YFSETQ. V was cut by 0 bases and J by 6 bases, with 7 bases left in between.

The rearrangement links TRBV4-3 to TRBJ1-2, with a possible D match to TRBD1 (5 bases). The CDR3 extends over 17 amino acids. Germline V lookup: CDR1 LGHNA, CDR2 YSLEER. V was shortened by 0 bases and J by 7 bases, with 21 bases between the two germline ends. The CDR3 nucleotides are TGCGCCAGCAGCCAAGAGGGGAGGAGAAGGGCCCAGGGTGGCTACACCTTC. It encodes CASSQEGRRRAQGGYTF.

V gene TRBV28 combines with J gene TRBJ1-4; D gene unclear. The V and J ends lost 5 bases and 7 bases respectively, with 8 bases between them. The germline V gene encodes CDR1 MDHEN and CDR2 SYDVKM. The CDR3 consists of 12 residues. The CDR3 loop reads CASSVSFEKLFF. CDR3 DNA sequence: TGTGCCAGCAGTGTCAGTTTTGAAAAACTGTTTTTT.

The chain recombines TRBV15 with TRBJ2-1; 9 bases align to TRBD2. Germline CDR1 LNHNV, CDR2 YYDKDF (reference sequence). The CDR3 length is 15 residues. Unmatched junction bases numbered 7, after V lost 0 bases and J lost 10 bases. The CDR3 here is CATSRDSGGPTEQFF. The CDR3 nucleotides read TGTGCCACCAGCAGAGATAGCGGGGGACCCACAGAGCAGTTCTTC.

The chain employs TRBV7-9 and TRBJ1-4, with D unresolved. Between the trimmed V and J ends, which lost 5 bases and 9 bases, there was a span of 22 bases. CDR3 length: 16 amino acids. The germline gives CDR1 SEHNR, CDR2 FQNEAQ (reference sequence). The CDR3 sequence is CASSPRKQEMVQKLFF. CDR3 in DNA: TGTGCCAGCAGCCCTAGGAAGCAAGAGATGGTCCAAAAACTGTTTTTT.

This clone was counted once. The V call is TRBV7-9, the J call TRBJ1-1; 7 bases match TRBD1. V shed 5 bases, J shed 11 bases, and the junction held 17 bases outside the gene matches. Germline CDR1 is SEHNR and CDR2 is FQNEAQ (reference sequence). The CDR3 is 15 amino acids. In nucleotides, the CDR3 is TGTGCCAGCAGCCAAAGTATGAGGGGGCTGGGTGCGGCTTTCTTT. Protein: CASSQSMRGLGAAFF.

The rearrangement joins TRBV28 to TRBJ1-2, with D unresolved. V lost 6 bases and J lost 4, with 9 bases in between. The germline CDR1 and CDR2 sequences are MDHEN and SYDVKM. The CDR3 loop spans 12 amino acids. CDR3 bases: TGTGCCAGCAGGGACGGGATCTATGGCTACACCTTC. Translated, it gives CASRDGIYGYTF.

CDR3 DNA: TGTGCCAGCAGCCTGAGGGTAGCGGGGGGGCTTTCCTACAATGAGCAGTTCTTC. It codes for CASSLRVAGGLSYNEQFF. This rearrangement joins TRBV5-6 to TRBJ2-1; TRBD2 agrees at 11 bases. J lost 1 base, V lost 4 bases, and 10 bases had no gene match. The germline V gene encodes CDR1 SGHDT and CDR2 YYEEEE. The CDR3 loop spans 18 amino acids.

The chain couples TRBV5-1 to TRBJ1-6; 12 bases line up with TRBD1. Germline CDR1 is SGHRS and CDR2 is YFSETQ. This CDR3 is built from 16 residues. V dropped 2 bases and J dropped 7; count of bases not matched to a gene: 4. The CDR3 bases are TGCGCCAGCAGCTTAGGGACAGGGGGCCGGAATTCACCCCTCCACTTT. It translates to CASSLGTGGRNSPLHF. The full variable domain, in which reference TRBV5-1 and TRBJ1-6 provide the parts outside the CDR3, is KAGVTQTPRYLIKTRGQQVTLSCSPISGHRSVSWYQQTPGQGLQFLFEYFSETQRNKGNFPGRFSGRQFSNSRSEMNVSTLELGDSALYLCASSLGTGGRNSPLHFGNGTRLTVT.

V usage is TRBV7-3 and J usage is TRBJ1-2, with D perhaps matching TRBD1 (6 bases). The germline CDR1 and CDR2 sequences are SGHTA and FQGTGA. There are 13 residues in the CDR3. V shed 5 bases and J shed 7 bases, with 14 bases lying between them. The CDR3 sequence is CASSPTGGGGYTF. Here the CDR3 DNA reads TGTGCCAGCAGCCCGACGGGAGGGGGTGGCTACACCTTC.

V and J are TRBV13 and TRBJ2-7; TRBD1 agrees at 7 bases. V lost 5 bases and J lost 4; bases outside the gene matches: 11. Looked up from germline, CDR1 is PRHDT and CDR2 is FYEKMQ (reference sequence). This CDR3 comprises 15 residues. The CDR3: CASSPAGTAFYEQYF. The CDR3 bases are TGTGCCAGCAGCCCGGCCGGGACAGCCTTTTACGAGCAGTACTTC.

Here the CDR3 reads CASSFVGALGGTEAFF. CDR3 sequence (DNA): TGTGCCAGCAGCTTTGTAGGGGCCCTGGGAGGGACTGAAGCTTTCTTT. The chain recombines TRBV7-2 with TRBJ1-1; weak D call: TRBD1 (5 bases). CDR1 SGHTA and CDR2 FQGNSA come from the germline V gene. V lost 3 bases to trimming and J lost 5 bases, with 19 bases between them. The CDR3 runs to 16 residues.

The V and J genes are TRBV10-2 and TRBJ1-5; no reliable D call. The germline CDR1 and CDR2 sequences are WSHSY and SAAADI. This CDR3 comprises 14 residues. V was cut by 6 bases and J by 4 bases, with 13 bases left in between. The DNA of the CDR3 is TGCGCCAGCAGGAAAGCATCTTTTAATCAGCCCCAGCATTTT. Translating it yields CASRKASFNQPQHF.

For the CDR3, the DNA is TGCGCCAGCAGCCCGACAGGATCCTATAATTCACCCCTCCACTTT. Amino acid sequence: CASSPTGSYNSPLHF. The chain recombines TRBV5-1 with TRBJ1-6, with D possibly being TRBD1 (6 bases). Germline lookup yields CDR1 SGHRS and CDR2 YFSETQ. The CDR3 loop spans 15 amino acids. The germline V and J ends were trimmed by 4 bases and 1 base, with 9 bases remaining between them.

The chain links TRBV11-2 to TRBJ2-2; 12 bases agree with TRBD2. Germline CDR1 and CDR2: SGHAT and FQNNGV. The CDR3 has 15 amino acids. Germline trimming cut 3 bases from V and 7 bases from J; bases unmatched to any gene: 3. The CDR3 coding sequence is TGTGCCAGCAGCTTCCTAGCGGGGGGGCGCGGGGAGCTGTTTTTT. It specifies CASSFLAGGRGELFF.

This chain uses TRBV5-4 with TRBJ2-5; D possibly corresponds to TRBD2 (6 bases). Trimming removed 4 bases at V and 2 bases at J, with 15 bases between. Germline loops: CDR1 SGHNT, CDR2 YYREEE (reference sequence). The CDR3 loop spans 15 amino acids. The CDR3 is CASSLTGTYQETQYF. The DNA of the CDR3 is TGTGCCAGCAGCCTTACCGGGACTTATCAAGAGACCCAGTACTTC.

This clone was observed a few times. The chain couples TRBV5-8 to TRBJ1-1, with D perhaps TRBD1 (6 bases). Looked up from germline, CDR1 is SGHTS and CDR2 is YDEGEE. This CDR3 spans 14 amino acids. V gave up 4 bases and J gave up 0 bases, with 10 bases separating them. CDR3 region: CASSLGTLNTEAFF. In DNA, the CDR3 is TGTGCCAGCAGCCTCGGGACATTGAACACTGAAGCTTTCTTT.

V and J are TRBV7-6 and TRBJ1-1, with a tentative D call TRBD1 (6 bases). CDR3 length: 18 amino acids. CDR1 is SGHVS, CDR2 FNYEAQ, per germline. V was shortened by 2 bases and J by 3 bases, with 22 bases between the two germline ends. The CDR3 DNA reads as TGTGCCAGCAGCTTAAGCCCGGTCCTGGCGGGGGCGGACACTGAAGCTTTCTTT. As protein: CASSLSPVLAGADTEAFF.

The rearrangement joins TRBV2 to TRBJ1-2, with 11 bases that match TRBD1. The CDR3 length is 13 residues. Germline V CDR1 and CDR2: SNHLY, FYNNEI. V lost 7 bases to trimming and J lost 7 bases; unmatched junction nucleotides: 5. DNA for the CDR3: TGTGCCAGCATCGGACAGGGGGCGCGTGGCTACACCTTC. Protein product: CASIGQGARGYTF.